This record looks at one T cell receptor (beta chain) sequence and its context. As yet, its antigen is unknown. Primers covering all TCR V genes were used in emulsion RT-PCR on CD8+ T cells. The data originate from a study of T cell repertoires in breast cancer. Study-wide points: Discarding singleton TCRs may have missed genuine antitumor clones.

Germline CDR1 LGHNA, CDR2 YNFKEQ. Deletions cut 0 bases from V and 2 bases from J, with 19 bases between. This CDR3 is 19 amino acids long. Unpaired genes were suppressed by blocking oligonucleotides during a second nested PCR. TCRdb redid the calling of the emulsion pairing reads with MiXCR, one entry per CDR3 protein. The repertoire holds about 40,000 distinct CDR3 sequences, about 48% seen once, with 60% in the top ten. Sample: CD8+ T cells. This sequence was found in a pool of human donors with breast cancer or a healthy control (not recorded which). The rearrangement links TRBV4-2 to TRBJ1-4; a weak D match, TRBD1 (5 bases). The CDR3: CASSQDAPVRGGTNEKLFF. Here the CDR3 DNA reads TGTGCCAGCAGCCAAGATGCGCCCGTTCGGGGGGGGACTAATGAAAAACTGTTTTTT.